Listed here are 8 T cell receptor beta chains from one sample, sequenced in a study of patients and donors after allogeneic stem cell transplantation. TCRdb re-analysed the RT-PCR reads in MiXCR, keeping a single row per CDR3 protein. The sample lists about 2,300 distinct CDR3 sequences, about 21% occurring once. The source material was blood, either unsorted or a sorted T cell fraction (not recorded which). These receptors were obtained from a human donor who was either an allogeneic HSCT recipient or a stem cell or donor lymphocyte infusion donor (not recorded which). It is not recorded whose cells these are; they may come from a transplant donor.

This clonotype was recorded a few times. V gene TRBV7-8 combines with J gene TRBJ2-5; D is perhaps TRBD1 (6 bases). The germline V gene has CDR1 SGHVS and CDR2 FQNEAQ. V lost 0 bases and J 9 bases, leaving 14 bases between the germline ends. The length of the CDR3 is 14 residues. The CDR3 is CASSLALAEGAQYF. The CDR3, as DNA: TGTGCCAGCAGCTTAGCGCTCGCAGAGGGGGCCCAGTACTTC.

V gene TRBV9 combines with J gene TRBJ2-5, with D possibly being TRBD1 (5 bases). V was shortened by 2 bases and J by 2 bases, with 13 bases between the two germline ends. CDR1 SGDLS and CDR2 YYNGEE come from the germline V gene. The CDR3 contains 15 residues. This chain's CDR3 is CASSVDSPTQETQYF. The CDR3 coding sequence is TGTGCCAGCAGCGTTGACAGTCCCACACAAGAGACCCAGTACTTC.

By share, this clonotype ranks as large. The chain recombines TRBV18 with TRBJ1-1; 8 nucleotides line up with TRBD1. The V and J ends lost 6 bases and 3 bases, in that order; junction bases with no gene match: 3. Germline CDR1 is KGHSH and CDR2 is LQKENI. This CDR3 comprises 13 residues. CDR3 sequence reads: CASSQTGDTEAFF. CDR3 DNA: TGTGCCAGCTCTCAGACAGGGGACACTGAAGCTTTCTTT. Full variable domain (rest looked up from reference TRBV18 and TRBJ1-1): NAGVMQNPRHLVRRRGQEARLRCSPMKGHSHVYWYRQLPEEGLKFMVYLQKENIIDESGMPKERFSAEFPKEGPSILRIQQVVRGDSAAYFCASSQTGDTEAFFGQGTRLTVV.

This clonotype qualifies as large (0.1 to 1%). The chain has TRBV5-1 and TRBJ2-7; D is undetermined. Trimming pared 0 bases from V and 3 bases from J, leaving 7 bases between. The CDR3 has 13 residues. Germline V gene lookup returns CDR1 SGHRS and CDR2 YFSETQ. CDR3 protein: CASSLGDFYEQYF. The CDR3 DNA reads TGCGCCAGCAGCTTGGGGGATTTCTACGAGCAGTACTTC.

By sample share, this clonotype is medium-sized (0.01 to 0.1%). The chain carries TRBV5-1 and TRBJ2-2; no clear D gene. Germline CDR1 and CDR2: SGHRS and YFSETQ. This CDR3 has 15 residues. V lost 0 bases and J lost 2, with 8 bases in between. CDR3 nucleotide sequence: TGCGCCAGCAGCTTGGCCGTCACCAACACCGGGGAGCTGTTTTTT. Its translation is CASSLAVTNTGELFF.

This clonotype was seen a few times. This chain connects TRBV29-1 to TRBJ1-1, with D possibly TRBD1 on 5 matching bases. The germline V gene encodes CDR1 SQVTM and CDR2 ANQGSEA. This CDR3 contains 11 residues. V shed 4 bases and J shed 3 bases, with 6 bases lying between them. CDR3 nucleotides: TGCAGCGTTGCCAGGGACACTGAAGCTTTCTTT. Translated: CSVARDTEAFF.

The chain links TRBV11-2 to TRBJ2-7; 7 positions match TRBD1. The CDR3 runs 14 residues. The ends lost 5 bases at V and 5 bases at J; junction bases unmatched: 9. Germline V CDR1 and CDR2: SGHAT, FQNNGV. CDR3 in DNA: TGTGCCAGCAGCCTCCGACAGGGTACAAACGAGCAGTACTTC. Residues: CASSLRQGTNEQYF.

This clonotype was observed a few times. This chain links TRBV10-3 with TRBJ1-6; D is unclear. This CDR3 has 17 residues. The germline V gene encodes CDR1 ENHRY and CDR2 SYGVKD. V shed 2 bases and J shed 0 bases, with 11 bases lying between them. The DNA for the CDR3 is TGTGCCATCAGTGAGGCCTTAGGGAGCTCCTATAATTCACCCCTCCACTTT. It is translated as CAISEALGSSYNSPLHF.